The rows below give T cell receptor beta chains drawn from one sample of a study of blood T cell repertoires in COVID-19. The assay was immunoSEQ multiplex PCR, and TCRdb's table has in-frame clones only and misses some. This table holds around 87,000 clones, 60% to 85% found once. Material: peripheral blood. These receptors were obtained from a woman over 75 with acute or convalescent COVID-19. The CDR3 runs from the conserved cysteine through the conserved F or W. Fields, in order: J gene, D gene, clone size, V gene, CDR3 protein, CDR3 DNA. A D gene is named only where the DNA matches it firmly. Where a row states a size, it is once, few, many or the class of an expanded clone; other rows omit it.

j_gene: TRBJ1-2; d_gene: -; abundance: -; v_gene: TRBV28; CDR3aa: CASSTAGSGYTF; CDR3nt: TGTGCCAGCAGTACGGCGGGCAGCGGCTACACCTTC
j_gene: TRBJ1-6; d_gene: -; abundance: -; v_gene: TRBV7-2; CDR3aa: CASSSRQVKENSPLHF; CDR3nt: TGTGCCAGCAGCTCCCGACAGGTGAAAGAGAATTCACCCCTCCACTTT
j_gene: TRBJ1-4; d_gene: TRBD1; abundance: once; v_gene: TRBV28; CDR3aa: CASSPPGQGGEKLFF; CDR3nt: TGTGCCAGCAGTCCTCCGGGACAGGGAGGTGAAAAACTGTTTTTT
j_gene: TRBJ1-2; d_gene: -; abundance: -; v_gene: TRBV7-2; CDR3aa: CASSEDRNYGYTF; CDR3nt: TGTGCCAGCAGCGAGGACAGAAACTATGGCTACACCTTC
j_gene: TRBJ2-4; d_gene: -; abundance: -; v_gene: TRBV6-1; CDR3aa: CASSDHGAAGNIQYF; CDR3nt: TGTGCCAGCAGTGACCACGGGGCGGCGGGGAACATTCAGTACTTC
j_gene: TRBJ1-2; d_gene: -; abundance: -; v_gene: TRBV6-1; CDR3aa: CASSERGDYGYTF; CDR3nt: TGTGCCAGCAGTGAGCGCGGTGACTATGGCTACACCTTC
j_gene: TRBJ1-5; d_gene: TRBD1; abundance: -; v_gene: TRBV10-3; CDR3aa: CAISERQGAAHSNQPQHF; CDR3nt: TGTGCCATCAGTGAGCGACAGGGGGCGGCCCATAGCAATCAGCCCCAGCATTTT
j_gene: TRBJ2-1; d_gene: TRBD2; abundance: -; v_gene: TRBV10-1; CDR3aa: CASSESGGRYNEQFF; CDR3nt: TGCGCCAGCAGTGAGTCTGGCGGGAGATACAATGAGCAGTTCTTC
j_gene: TRBJ2-7; d_gene: TRBD1; abundance: -; v_gene: TRBV25-1; CDR3aa: CASSVGQGFYEQYF; CDR3nt: TGTGCCAGCAGTGTGGGACAGGGGTTCTACGAGCAGTACTTC
j_gene: TRBJ1-2; d_gene: -; abundance: -; v_gene: TRBV6-6; CDR3aa: CASSPWAGSGGYTF; CDR3nt: TGTGCCAGCAGCCCGTGGGCAGGATCGGGGGGCTACACCTTC
j_gene: TRBJ2-7; d_gene: -; abundance: few; v_gene: TRBV5-8; CDR3aa: CASSFGYEQYF; CDR3nt: TGTGCCAGCAGCTTCGGCTACGAGCAGTACTTC
j_gene: TRBJ1-1; d_gene: TRBD1; abundance: -; v_gene: TRBV5-8; CDR3aa: CASSLRIRSRGRDEAFF; CDR3nt: TGTGCCAGCAGCTTGCGAATCCGCTCCAGGGGGCGGGATGAAGCTTTCTTT
j_gene: TRBJ1-1; d_gene: -; abundance: -; v_gene: TRBV5-1; CDR3aa: CASSLDGSTEAFF; CDR3nt: TGCGCCAGCAGCCTAGACGGTAGCACTGAAGCTTTCTTT
j_gene: TRBJ1-4; d_gene: -; abundance: -; v_gene: TRBV6-1; CDR3aa: CASSEAEGGRNEKLFF; CDR3nt: TGTGCCAGCAGTGAAGCGGAGGGCGGAAGAAATGAAAAACTGTTTTTT
j_gene: TRBJ2-1; d_gene: -; abundance: -; v_gene: TRBV5-4; CDR3aa: CASSDESYNEQFF; CDR3nt: TGTGCCAGCAGCGATGAGTCCTACAATGAGCAGTTCTTC